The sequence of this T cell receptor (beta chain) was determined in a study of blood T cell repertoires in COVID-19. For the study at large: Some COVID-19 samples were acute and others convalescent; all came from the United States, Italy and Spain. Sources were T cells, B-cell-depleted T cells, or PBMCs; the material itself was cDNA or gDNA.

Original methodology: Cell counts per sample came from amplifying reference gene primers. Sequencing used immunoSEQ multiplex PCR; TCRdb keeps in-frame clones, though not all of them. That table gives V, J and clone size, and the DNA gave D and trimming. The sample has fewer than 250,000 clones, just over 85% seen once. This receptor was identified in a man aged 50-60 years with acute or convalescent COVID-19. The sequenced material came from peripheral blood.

The CDR3: CASSTQGARGTIYF. Here the CDR3 DNA reads TGTGCCAGTAGTACCCAGGGGGCGCGGGGCACCATATATTTT. The chain links TRBV19 to TRBJ1-3; 8 bases match TRBD1. The ends lost 4 bases at V and 9 bases at J; junction bases unmatched: 8. Germline values: CDR1 LNHDA, CDR2 SQIVND (reference sequence). CDR3 length: 14 amino acids. Together with reference TRBV19 and TRBJ1-3, the CDR3 gives the full variable domain: DGGITQSPKYLFRKEGQNVTLSCEQNLNHDAMYWYRQDPGQGLRLIYYSQIVNDFQKGDIAEGYSVSREKKESFPLTVTSAQKNPTAFYLCASSTQGARGTIYFGEGSWLTVV.